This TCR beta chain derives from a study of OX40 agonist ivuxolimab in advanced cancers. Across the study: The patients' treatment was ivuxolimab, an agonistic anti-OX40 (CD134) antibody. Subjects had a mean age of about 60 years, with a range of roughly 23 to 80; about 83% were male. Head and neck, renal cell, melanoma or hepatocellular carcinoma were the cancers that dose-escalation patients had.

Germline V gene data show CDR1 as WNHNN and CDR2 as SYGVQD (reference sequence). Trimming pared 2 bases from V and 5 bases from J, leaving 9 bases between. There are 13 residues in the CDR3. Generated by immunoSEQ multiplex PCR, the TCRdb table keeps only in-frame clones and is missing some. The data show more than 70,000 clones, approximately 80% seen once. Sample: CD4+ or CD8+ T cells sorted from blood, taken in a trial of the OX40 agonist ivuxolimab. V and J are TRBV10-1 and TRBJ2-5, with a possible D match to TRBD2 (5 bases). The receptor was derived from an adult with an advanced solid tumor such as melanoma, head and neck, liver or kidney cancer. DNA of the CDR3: TGCGCCAGCAGTGAGGGGAGTCGGGAGACCCAGTACTTC. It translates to CASSEGSRETQYF.